This T cell receptor (beta chain) was profiled in a study of T cells in localized non-small cell lung cancer. The method was immunoSEQ multiplex PCR; TCRdb's version includes in-frame clones alone and lacks a portion of them. The data hold some 51,000 clones, with 86% observed a single time. The CDR3 extends over 16 amino acids. The V end lost 7 bases, the J end lost 4 bases, and 17 bases lay between the germline ends. The germline V gene encodes CDR1 LNHDA and CDR2 SQIVND (reference sequence). The chain has TRBV19 and TRBJ2-6; D may be TRBD1 (6 bases). This sequence was found in a woman aged 35 to 70 with stage I lung adenocarcinoma. Here the sequenced sample was peripheral blood, taken before any cancer treatment. The CDR3 protein is CASTRQVSGGANVLTF. The CDR3 DNA is TGTGCCAGTACCAGACAGGTCAGTGGCGGGGCCAACGTCCTGACTTTC. Supplemented by reference TRBV19 and TRBJ2-6, the full variable domain reads DGGITQSPKYLFRKEGQNVTLSCEQNLNHDAMYWYRQDPGQGLRLIYYSQIVNDFQKGDIAEGYSVSREKKESFPLTVTSAQKNPTAFYLCASTRQVSGGANVLTFGAGSRLTVL.